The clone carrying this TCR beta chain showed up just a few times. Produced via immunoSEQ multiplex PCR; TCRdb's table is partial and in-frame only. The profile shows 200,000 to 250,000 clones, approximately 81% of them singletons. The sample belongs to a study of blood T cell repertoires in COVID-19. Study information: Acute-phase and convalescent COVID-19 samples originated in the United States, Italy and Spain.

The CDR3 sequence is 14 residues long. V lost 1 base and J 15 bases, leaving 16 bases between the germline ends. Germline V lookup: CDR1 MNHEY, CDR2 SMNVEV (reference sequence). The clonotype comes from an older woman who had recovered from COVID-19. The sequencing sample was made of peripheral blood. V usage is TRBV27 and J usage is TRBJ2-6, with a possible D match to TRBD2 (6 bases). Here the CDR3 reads CASSLWGVGGTLTF. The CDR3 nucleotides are TGTGCCAGCAGTTTATGGGGCGTAGGAGGGACCCTGACTTTC.